These 23 T cell receptor beta chains originate from one sample sequenced in a study of T cell responses to AZD1222 COVID-19 vaccine. The assay was immunoSEQ multiplex PCR, and TCRdb's table has in-frame clones only and misses some. The sample contains tens of thousands of clones, more than 80% of which appear only once. The sample consisted of peripheral blood, taken on day 0 of AZD1222 vaccination. The source is an adult in good health.

The genes are TRBV5-1 and TRBJ1-6, with TRBD1 matching over 8 bases. This CDR3 has 14 amino acids. Trimming took 4 bases from V and 10 from J; bases not matched to a gene: 7. The germline gives CDR1 SGHRS, CDR2 YFSETQ. Here the CDR3 DNA reads TGCGCCAGCAGCGTCCGGACAGGGACCTCACCCCTCCACTTT. Translation: CASSVRTGTSPLHF. The complete variable domain, with remaining parts taken from reference TRBV5-1 and TRBJ1-6, reads KAGVTQTPRYLIKTRGQQVTLSCSPISGHRSVSWYQQTPGQGLQFLFEYFSETQRNKGNFPGRFSGRQFSNSRSEMNVSTLELGDSALYLCASSVRTGTSPLHFGNGTRLTVT.

The genes are TRBV7-2 and TRBJ1-6; possible D gene TRBD1, 5 bases. The CDR3 is 13 residues long. Germline lookup yields CDR1 SGHTA and CDR2 FQGNSA. Trimming pared 6 bases from V and 5 bases from J, leaving 8 bases between. The CDR3, as DNA: TGTGCCAGCAGGGGACTCAATAATTCACCCCTCCACTTT. Amino acid sequence: CASRGLNNSPLHF.

The chain uses TRBV5-1 and TRBJ1-2; D remains unclear. V shed 0 bases and J shed 4 bases, with 10 bases lying between them. Per the germline V gene, CDR1 is SGHRS and CDR2 is YFSETQ. This CDR3 comprises 14 residues. This chain's CDR3 is CASSLATDTYGYTF. The CDR3 DNA sequence: TGCGCCAGCAGCTTGGCCACAGACACCTATGGCTACACCTTC.

This rearrangement joins TRBV6-5 to TRBJ2-7; 7 bases line up with TRBD2. CDR1 is MNHEY, CDR2 SVGAGI, per germline. The CDR3 extends over 15 amino acids. With V trimmed by 2 bases and J by 0 bases, 4 bases remained unmatched. CDR3 in DNA: TGTGCCAGCAGTTACGGGAGGGGTTCCTCCTACGAGCAGTACTTC. Its translation: CASSYGRGSSYEQYF.

The chain employs TRBV12-2 and TRBJ2-3; the table calls TRBD2, which could not be checked here. TRBV12-2 is a pseudogene segment. The length of the CDR3 is 17 residues. CDR3 coding DNA: TGTGCAAGTCGCTTAGCGCACAGCTCAGGGAGGGGAGATACGCAGTATTTT. Encoded protein: CASRLAHSSGRGDTQYF.

The V call is TRBV9, the J call TRBJ2-3, with 7 bases fitting TRBD2. The J segment lost 4 bases and the V segment lost 1 base, leaving 3 bases of the junction unmatched. Germline V gene sequence: CDR1 SGDLS, CDR2 YYNGEE. This CDR3 spans 14 amino acids. The CDR3 sequence: CASSVTAGADTQYF. CDR3 bases: TGTGCCAGCAGCGTAACGGCGGGAGCAGATACGCAGTATTTT. The whole variable domain, filled in from reference TRBV9 and TRBJ2-3, reads DSGVTQTPKHLITATGQRVTLRCSPRSGDLSVYWYQQSLDQGLQFLIQYYNGEERAKGNILERFSAQQFPDLHSELNLSSLELGDSALYFCASSVTAGADTQYFGPGTRLTVL.

This sequence joins TRBV11-2 and TRBJ2-7; 7 nucleotides align to TRBD1. V shed 4 bases and J 4 bases; nucleotides not matched to a gene: 1. Per germline, CDR1 SGHAT and CDR2 FQNNGV. The length of the CDR3 is 12 residues. For the CDR3, the DNA is TGTGCCAGCAGCTGGGACAGATACGAGCAGTACTTC. As protein: CASSWDRYEQYF.

The chain uses TRBV28 and TRBJ1-6; D not certain. The CDR3 runs to 12 residues. V lost 11 bases and J lost 6, with 11 bases in between. Germline CDR1 MDHEN, CDR2 SYDVKM. CDR3 loop: CAGLTGNSPLHF. CDR3 coding DNA: TGTGCCGGACTGACCGGTAATTCACCCCTCCACTTT.

The J gene is TRBJ2-3, the V gene TRBV30; 10 nucleotides agree with TRBD2. The CDR3 is made up of 15 amino acids. The J segment lost 4 bases and the V segment lost 6 bases, leaving 10 bases of the junction unmatched. In germline, CDR1 is GTSNPN, CDR2 SVGIG (reference sequence). The CDR3 DNA follows: TGTGCCTGTATGGAGCGGGAGGGCTTATCAGATACGCAGTATTTT. Amino acid sequence: CACMEREGLSDTQYF.

J is TRBJ2-1 and V is TRBV2; possible D gene TRBD2, 7 bases. The germline V and J ends were trimmed by 11 bases and 3 bases, with 14 bases remaining between them. Germline V gene sequence: CDR1 SNHLY, CDR2 FYNNEI. This CDR3 is 13 amino acids long. The CDR3 region is CAAKGGVYNEQFF. The CDR3 DNA sequence: TGTGCCGCGAAAGGGGGGGTCTACAATGAGCAGTTCTTC.

The genes are TRBV6-2 or TRBV6-3 and TRBJ2-1, with TRBD2 as a possible D gene (5 bases). V was cut by 2 bases and J by 5 bases, with 19 bases left in between. Germline CDR1 reads MNHEY; CDR2 reads SVGEGT. The CDR3 is 17 amino acids. The chain's CDR3 is CASSYQYPRSGNNEQFF. The CDR3 DNA reads as TGTGCCAGCAGTTACCAATACCCCAGGAGCGGAAACAATGAGCAGTTCTTC.

The J gene is TRBJ2-5, the V gene TRBV5-1; 8 bases line up with TRBD1. This CDR3 has 15 residues. Germline V gene data show CDR1 as SGHRS and CDR2 as YFSETQ. J was trimmed by 5 bases and V by 0 bases; bases with no gene match: 6. CDR3 bases: TGCGCCAGCAGCTTGGTCGGACAGGGTACGGAGACCCAGTACTTC. Translating it yields CASSLVGQGTETQYF.

This chain uses TRBV27 with TRBJ2-1; 8 nucleotides line up with TRBD2. From germline, CDR1 is MNHEY and CDR2 SMNVEV (reference sequence). This CDR3 is built from 13 residues. J gave up 8 bases and V 3 bases, and 3 bases lay outside the gene matches. The CDR3 DNA reads as TGTGCCAGCAGTTTCCAGCGGGAGTATGAGCAGTTCTTC. It yields the protein CASSFQREYEQFF.

The chain recombines TRBV4-1 with TRBJ2-3; D is ambiguous. With 1 base removed from V and 0 bases from J, the gap between germline ends came to 8 bases. Germline lookup yields CDR1 MGHRA and CDR2 YSYEKL. This CDR3 has 15 amino acids. CDR3 nucleotide sequence: TGCGCCAGCAGCCAAGTCGGCGCGAGCACAGATACGCAGTATTTT. This codes for CASSQVGASTDTQYF.

The rearrangement joins TRBV9 to TRBJ2-7, with 7 bases matching TRBD2. This CDR3 region has 14 residues. The germline gives CDR1 SGDLS, CDR2 YYNGEE. The V segment lost 4 bases and the J segment 6 bases; nucleotides outside the gene matches: 10. CDR3 bases: TGTGCCAGCAGCTCTCAGCCGGGAGGACGCGAGCAGTACTTC. Protein: CASSSQPGGREQYF.

The V gene is TRBV11-2, the J gene TRBJ2-1, with 9 bases matching TRBD2. V shed 1 base, J shed 2 bases, and the junction held 6 bases outside the gene matches. Germline V gene sequence: CDR1 SGHAT, CDR2 FQNNGV. This CDR3 comprises 17 residues. CDR3 in DNA: TGTGCCAGCAGCTTAGTTCCTAGCGGGATAGCCTACAATGAGCAGTTCTTC. Residues: CASSLVPSGIAYNEQFF.

The chain combines TRBV7-2 with TRBJ1-3; possibly TRBD1 for D (5 bases). Germline V CDR1 and CDR2: SGHTA, FQGNSA. V lost 5 bases and J lost 3, with 11 bases in between. This CDR3 has 14 residues. CDR3 sequence (DNA): TGTGCCAGCAGCCCCGGAGGGGTTGGAAACACCATATATTTT. It is translated as CASSPGGVGNTIYF.

This clone was seen just once. V and J are TRBV21-1 and TRBJ2-1; the DNA was not used to check the table's D call, TRBD2. TRBV21-1 represents a pseudogene. This CDR3 is 14 amino acids long. The CDR3 reads CASSKSSPYNEQFF. CDR3 nucleotide sequence: TGTGCCAGCAGCAAATCTTCCCCCTACAATGAGCAGTTCTTC.

This clone has only one observation. The chain links TRBV10-2 to TRBJ2-5, with TRBD1 matching 10 bases. Trimming removed 3 bases from V and 5 bases from J; junction bases left unmatched: 3. The CDR3 extends over 14 amino acids. Germline V lookup: CDR1 WSHSY, CDR2 SAAADI. CDR3 sequence (DNA): TGCGCCAGCAGTGAATGGACAGGGGGGGAGACCCAGTACTTC. It yields the protein CASSEWTGGETQYF.

The chain couples TRBV7-9 to TRBJ2-5; maybe TRBD2 (6 bases). This CDR3 has 15 residues. Per germline, CDR1 SEHNR and CDR2 FQNEAQ (reference sequence). The V gene lost 4 bases and the J gene lost 1 base, with 13 bases spanning the gap. The CDR3 DNA reads TGTGCCAGCAGCTACGGGACTGGATTCCAAGAGACCCAGTACTTC. It is translated as CASSYGTGFQETQYF.

The chain is built from TRBV5-1 and TRBJ1-4; TRBD1 matches 7 bases. CDR1 and CDR2 (germline): SGHRS, YFSETQ. With V trimmed by 5 bases and J by 0 bases, 7 bases remained unmatched. The CDR3 length is 16 residues. The CDR3 loop reads CASSPGTAATNEKLFF. In DNA, the CDR3 is TGCGCCAGCAGTCCCGGGACAGCCGCAACTAATGAAAAACTGTTTTTT.

This clone was counted a single time. V is TRBV19 and J is TRBJ2-7; TRBD1 agrees at 9 bases. The CDR3 is 16 residues long. With 3 bases clipped from V and 4 bases from J, the junction kept 10 bases outside the gene matches. Germline assignment: CDR1 LNHDA and CDR2 SQIVND (reference sequence). This CDR3 is CASSMLGQGGLYEQYF. DNA of the CDR3: TGTGCCAGTAGTATGTTGGGACAGGGCGGACTTTACGAGCAGTACTTC.

The chain employs TRBV5-1 and TRBJ1-1; D gene uncertain. The CDR3 runs to 14 residues. The V gene's germline CDR1 is SGHRS and CDR2 YFSETQ. V was pared by 4 bases and J by 0 bases, with 10 bases between. For the CDR3, the DNA is TGCGCCAGCAGCCCCGGAACGCTGAACACTGAAGCTTTCTTT. Translated: CASSPGTLNTEAFF.